The present T cell receptor (beta chain) was sequenced within a study of blood T cell repertoires in COVID-19. Per the original methods: The authors estimated nucleated cell counts from reference gene primer amplification. Repertoires were generated with immunoSEQ multiplex PCR, while TCRdb's copy carries only in-frame clones and drops some. V, J and clone size were drawn from that table, and D and trimming were deduced from the DNA. The sample includes more than 85,000 clones, 72% seen only once; the top ten take about 8.3%. This CDR3 is built from 12 residues. V was cut by 6 bases and J by 4 bases, with 8 bases left in between. Germline CDR1 and CDR2: SGHDT and YYEEEE.

The specimen sequenced was peripheral blood. The chain combines TRBV5-6 with TRBJ1-5; D uncertain. The TCR originated in a woman aged 60-75 years with acute or convalescent COVID-19. CDR3 nucleotides: TGTGCCAGCAATTGGAGGAATCAGCCCCAGCATTTT. Translation gives CASNWRNQPQHF.